This paragraph reports one T cell receptor beta chain. Its antigen is still unknown. Qualities for individual bases were not recorded, and no much larger clone is one base off. In the prospective study, participants were roughly 18 to 95 years old, resided in fewer than 25 geographic areas of the United States, and were enrolled through a virtual design. In the prospective study, participants were assigned to cohorts based on the clinical history participants reported in a screening survey and a study questionnaire. In the prospective study, whole blood, serum and a nasopharyngeal or oropharyngeal swab were collected from each participant by mobile phlebotomists. Prospective study participants could optionally give additional blood draws and questionnaires over an approximately two-month period. Before DNA extraction, prospective study blood samples were shipped either frozen or at room temperature.

This entry comes from a study of blood T cell repertoires in COVID-19 (TCRdb year 2020). Regarding the study in general: Samples covering the acute and convalescent phases of COVID-19 were provided by collaborators in the United States, Italy and Spain. The prospective study material was composed of cDNA or gDNA derived from T cells, B-cell-depleted T cells, or PBMCs. The dataset comprised deeply sampled blood TCRbeta repertoires from subjects exposed to, actively infected with, or recovered from COVID-19. The repertoires were made available in a free public database intended to serve as a resource for research on the immune response to SARS-CoV-2. Samples were obtained from the ongoing ImmuneRACE study (first 160 participants) and from 1,200 or so subjects provided by 6 global collaborators. Nearly every sample came with metadata listing a de-identified subject ID, COVID-19 status, age in years and sex. Where available, HLA class I and class II types were taken from metadata supplied by the sample provider and were not determined by assay-based typing.

Overall results and qualifications from the work: The amount of clinical and demographic metadata varied by source and participant and was provided uncurated.

TCRbeta CDR3 regions were amplified from genomic DNA using the immunoSEQ Assay, a bias-controlled multiplex PCR. The original pipeline was this. The number of nucleated cells in each sample was estimated by amplification of reference gene primers within the assay. Sequence reads were collapsed and filtered to measure the absolute abundance of every unique TCRbeta CDR3 rearrangement. For each sample, productive Simpson clonality was calculated as the square root of Simpson's diversity index across productive rearrangements. The table was pulled from immuneACCESS by TCRdb, which kept in-frame rearrangements only. Such tables lose some clones; where checked, under half of the loss comes from unresolved V genes, and the rest has no known cause. V, J and clone size derive from that table, while D and trimming were established from the DNA sequence. The sample table holds a few hundred thousand clones, of which around 90% were seen once. The ten largest make up around 15% of the sample.

Taken from the germline V gene, the CDR1 and CDR2 loops are SGHTA and FQGNSA. The CDR3, from cysteine to phenylalanine, totals 16 residues. The CDR3 DNA has 48 bases and is translated from base 1. The junction shows trimming of 0 bases on V and 2 bases on J, and the gene matches do not reach 3 bases of it. Input material: PBMCs or T cells enriched from blood (not recorded which). The chain joins TRBV7-2 to TRBJ2-5; 10 middle bases align to TRBD2. The clonotype was recovered from a woman between 50 and 59 years old with acute COVID-19. The DNA reads as follows: TGTGCCAGCAGCTTAGCTTTAGCGGGAGGACAAGAGACCCAGTACTTC. The encoded protein is CASSLALAGGQETQYF. The variable domain in full, with residues beyond the CDR3 obtained from the reference TRBV7-2 and TRBJ2-5 genes, is GAGVSQSPSNKVTEKGKDVELRCDPISGHTALYWYRQSLGQGLEFLIYFQGNSAPDKSGLPSDRFSAERTGGSVSTLTIQRTQQEDSAVYLCASSLALAGGQETQYFGPGTRLLVL.